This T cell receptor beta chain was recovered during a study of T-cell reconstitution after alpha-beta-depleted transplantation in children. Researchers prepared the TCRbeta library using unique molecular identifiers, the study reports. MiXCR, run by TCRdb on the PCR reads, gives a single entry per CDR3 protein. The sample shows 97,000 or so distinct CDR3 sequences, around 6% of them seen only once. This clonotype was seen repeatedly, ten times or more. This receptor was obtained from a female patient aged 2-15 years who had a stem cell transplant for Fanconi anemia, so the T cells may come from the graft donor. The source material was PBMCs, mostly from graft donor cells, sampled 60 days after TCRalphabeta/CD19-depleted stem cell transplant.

Written as DNA, the CDR3 is TGTGCCAGCAGTTATAGCGGGATGTCCTACGAGCAGTACTTC. Its protein is CASSYSGMSYEQYF. This rearrangement joins TRBV27 to TRBJ2-7; TRBD2 aligns across 8 bases. Germline CDR1 and CDR2: MNHEY and SMNVEV (reference sequence). After removal of 4 bases from V and 1 base from J, the junction contained 3 bases not matched to a gene. The CDR3 totals 14 residues.